This note documents a single TCR beta chain sequence. Antigen unknown. This entry comes from a study of beta chain features in type 1 diabetes. Study-wide results and limits: Type 1 diabetes patients had TCRB CDR3s that were shorter (moderately but significantly so) in all four CD4+ subsets. A definitive answer on HLA type influencing TCRB rearrangement was not reached here. TCRB repertoires of naive, central memory and Treg cells appeared more similar among patients than among healthy donors.

Expressed TCRB transcripts were sequenced because the isolated RNA had all been reverse transcribed beforehand. The assay was immunoSEQ multiplex PCR, and TCRdb's table has in-frame clones only and misses some. The data hold 240,000 or so clones, with about 26% observed a single time. The sequencing sample was made of central memory CD4+ T cells from blood. This clonotype originated in a man aged 25-45 years in good health.

CDR3 bases: TGCGCCACCAGAACCGGGACAGGGGATGAGACCCAGTACTTC. Translation: CATRTGTGDETQYF. The chain carries TRBV5-1 and TRBJ2-5, with 10 bases identical to TRBD1. Germline trimming cut 9 bases from V and 5 bases from J; bases unmatched to any gene: 10. Germline V gives CDR1 SGHRS, CDR2 YFSETQ. The CDR3 consists of 14 residues. The variable domain in full, with the rest retrieved from reference TRBV5-1 and TRBJ2-5, is KAGVTQTPRYLIKTRGQQVTLSCSPISGHRSVSWYQQTPGQGLQFLFEYFSETQRNKGNFPGRFSGRQFSNSRSEMNVSTLELGDSALYLCATRTGTGDETQYFGPGTRLLVL.